These T cell receptor beta chains were read from a single sample in a study of blood T cell repertoires in COVID-19. Libraries were prepared by immunoSEQ multiplex PCR; TCRdb keeps only in-frame clonotypes and omits some of them. Among about 260,000 clones listed, 88% were seen once. The sample taken for sequencing was peripheral blood. These receptors were collected from a man in his 60s who had recovered from COVID-19. Both conserved end residues are part of each CDR3. Each record gives: clone size, V gene, J gene, CDR3 protein. Some rows have no size entry. The others give once, few or many, or a class for an expanded clone.

.	TRBV5-4	TRBJ1-2	CASSLGQGNYGYTF
once	TRBV4-1	TRBJ1-5	CASSQDGHSNQPQHF
.	TRBV11-1	TRBJ2-7	CASSLAGGTGAYEQYF
few	TRBV3-1/TRBV3-2	TRBJ2-7	CASSPSGLAGGQEQYF
.	TRBV11-1	TRBJ1-2	CASSLGQNSNYGYTF
.	TRBV27	TRBJ1-2	CASMPRPGTYGYTF
.	TRBV9	TRBJ2-3	CASSAPRRGVADTQYF
.	TRBV30	TRBJ1-1	CAWSVPRQGIPEAFF
few	TRBV7-3	TRBJ1-1	CASSASVNTEAFF
.	TRBV4-2	TRBJ2-1	CASSQGTGGDNEQFF